These 9 T cell receptor beta chains were all obtained from the same sample, sequenced in a study of T cells in Graves' hyperthyroidism and ophthalmopathy. Amplification of TCR beta CDR3 regions used RNA as the template. HTBI primers were used for first-round RT-PCR of the TCR CDR3. TCRdb analysed the multiplex PCR reads with MiXCR anew, one entry per CDR3 protein. The top ten clones hold 3% to 4% of a sample with some 550,000 distinct CDR3 sequences, about a sixth of them seen once. What was sequenced was blood. Receptors originate from a woman in her thirties or forties with Graves' ophthalmopathy.

V is TRBV4-1 and J is TRBJ1-4; D is perhaps TRBD1 (6 bases). The CDR3 length is 16 residues. V shed 4 bases and J shed 3 bases, with 15 bases lying between them. The germline V gene encodes CDR1 MGHRA and CDR2 YSYEKL. CDR3 in amino acids: CASSPGRTAPNEKLFF. CDR3 DNA: TGCGCCAGCAGCCCCGGCCGGACAGCTCCTAATGAAAAACTGTTTTTT.

The table lists this clonotype with many counts. The chain uses TRBV12-3 or TRBV12-4 and TRBJ1-5; TRBD1 matches at 10 bases. Trimming cost V 6 bases and J 6 bases; bases outside gene matches: 23. CDR3 length: 20 amino acids. CDR3 sequence: CASSAYGDRGETKSGQPQHF. For the CDR3, the DNA is TGTGCCAGCAGCGCGTACGGGGACAGGGGCGAGACAAAATCAGGTCAGCCCCAGCATTTT.

This clonotype has more than one count but fewer than ten. V usage is TRBV12-3 or TRBV12-4 and J usage is TRBJ2-3, with TRBD2 identical over 7 bases. V gave up 6 bases and J gave up 5 bases; unmatched junction bases: 11. CDR3 length: 15 amino acids. CDR3 region: CASRHGGRGRDTQYF. CDR3 sequence (DNA): TGTGCCAGCAGGCACGGCGGGAGAGGTAGAGATACGCAGTATTTT.

Only a few counts were recorded for this clonotype. V usage is TRBV6-6 and J usage is TRBJ1-1, with unresolved D. CDR3 length: 15 residues. Germline CDR1 MNHNY, CDR2 SVGAGI (reference sequence). V was pared by 2 bases and J by 1 base, with 11 bases between. Here the CDR3 reads CASSYGRPANTEAFF. CDR3 DNA sequence: TGTGCCAGCAGTTACGGCCGGCCCGCGAACACTGAAGCTTTCTTT.

This clonotype was recorded many times. The DNA for the CDR3 is TGTGCCAGCAGCTTAGCGGACAGCGAGCAGTTCTTC. It yields the protein CASSLADSEQFF. The chain has TRBV7-2 and TRBJ2-1; weak D call: TRBD1 (6 bases). Germline values: CDR1 SGHTA, CDR2 FQGNSA. The CDR3 loop spans 12 amino acids. Trimming cost V 0 bases and J 10 bases, with 7 bases left between them.

This chain joins TRBV28 and TRBJ2-7; D is unclear. Trimming removed 1 base at V and 2 bases at J, with 9 bases between. This CDR3 comprises 14 residues. CDR1 and CDR2 (germline): MDHEN, SYDVKM. The CDR3 DNA sequence: TGTGCCAGCAGTTTATTGCCCGGAGCCTACGAGCAGTACTTC. This codes for CASSLLPGAYEQYF.

This chain joins TRBV24-1 and TRBJ2-2; D gene ambiguous. The CDR3 consists of 13 residues. Per germline, CDR1 KGHDR and CDR2 SFDVKD. Trimming took off 4 bases at V and 5 bases at J, with 7 bases between the two ends. CDR3 in DNA: TGTGCCACCAGTGAGGGAACAACCGGGGAGCTGTTTTTT. Protein sequence: CATSEGTTGELFF.

Concerning this clonotype itself: One end of the junction does not line up with germline, which may come from a read error. This chain uses TRBV20-1 with TRBJ1-4; TRBD1 is a possible D gene (5 bases). This CDR3 is built from 14 residues. CDR1 is DFQATT and CDR2 is SNEGSKA in the germline V gene (reference sequence). This CDR3 reads CGARPQGLYEKLFF. The CDR3 DNA reads TGCGGTGCTCGTCCCCAGGGTCTTTATGAAAAACTGTTTTTT.

A few counts support this clonotype. The chain combines TRBV5-1 with TRBJ2-1; D may correspond to TRBD1 or TRBD2 (6 bases each). V dropped 5 bases and J dropped 5 bases, with 20 bases sitting between them. The length of the CDR3 is 16 residues. Germline CDR1 reads SGHRS; CDR2 reads YFSETQ. CDR3 nucleotides: TGCGCCAGCAGGCGTCAAGGGACAAGGGGGGACAATGAGCAGTTCTTC. Its translation is CASRRQGTRGDNEQFF.